Listed below are T cell receptor beta chains from one sample, sequenced in a study of response to subunit inactivated influenza vaccine. In TCRdb, the RT-PCR reads were re-called with MiXCR into one record per CDR3 protein. Seen here are 160,000 or so distinct CDR3 sequences, about a tenth observed once, and the top ten hold around 11%. Sequenced material: non-naive T cells sorted from PBMCs, taken more than 35 days after vaccination. Receptor source: a man aged 50 or older who received an inactivated influenza vaccine. Each CDR3 is given with its conserved first and last residue. The D gene is left open where the match is weak. Expanded clones get a size class; other rows say once, few or many, or leave the size out.

TRBJ1-5	NA	many	TRBV4-2	13	CASSQDSNQPQHF	TGTGCCAGCAGCCAAGATAGCAATCAGCCCCAGCATTTT
TRBJ2-6	TRBD1	few	TRBV5-4	19	CASSLSRTGTHSGANVLTF	TGTGCCAGCAGCTTGTCAAGGACAGGAACACACTCTGGGGCCAACGTCCTGACTTTC
TRBJ2-1	NA	NA	TRBV6-5	14	CASSYDDSYNEQFF	TGTGCCAGCAGTTACGACGACTCCTACAATGAGCAGTTCTTC
TRBJ2-6	NA	few	TRBV25-1	18	CASSEYGRKFSGANVLTF	TGTGCCAGCAGTGAATATGGCAGGAAGTTCTCTGGGGCCAACGTCCTGACTTTC
TRBJ2-1	TRBD2	many	TRBV7-3	15	CASSTGLAGGNEQFF	TGTGCCAGCAGCACGGGACTAGCGGGAGGTAATGAGCAGTTCTTC
TRBJ2-3	TRBD2	NA	TRBV5-1	18	CASRTRLAGGQWADTQYF	TGCGCCAGCAGGACAAGACTAGCGGGGGGGCAGTGGGCAGATACGCAGTATTTT
TRBJ2-7	NA	NA	TRBV3-1	12	CASSQARAEQYF	TGTGCCAGCAGCCAGGCCCGAGCCGAGCAGTACTTC
TRBJ2-5	NA	few	TRBV19	13	CASSIAVKETQYF	TGTGCCAGTAGTATAGCCGTCAAAGAGACCCAGTACTTC
TRBJ2-5	TRBD1	NA	TRBV7-2	13	CAYGDRGKETQYF	TGTGCTTACGGGGACAGGGGGAAAGAGACCCAGTACTTC
TRBJ2-3	NA	NA	TRBV3-1	16	CASSPRAAASTDTQYF	TGTGCCAGCAGCCCCCGGGCGGCCGCTAGCACAGATACGCAGTATTTT
TRBJ2-2	NA	few	TRBV6-2/TRBV6-3	14	CASSDYTNTGELFF	TGTGCCAGCAGCGACTACACGAACACCGGGGAGCTGTTTTTT
TRBJ2-7	TRBD2	many	TRBV28	14	CASSFRLASYEQYF	TGTGCCAGCAGTTTTCGACTAGCGTCCTACGAGCAGTACTTC
TRBJ2-1	NA	few	TRBV20-1	15	CSAHGGDRVGNEQFF	TGCAGTGCCCACGGGGGGGACAGGGTTGGGAATGAGCAGTTCTTC
TRBJ2-1	NA	NA	TRBV6-2/TRBV6-3	12	CASSWGGREQFF	TGTGCCAGCAGTTGGGGCGGCCGCGAGCAGTTCTTC
TRBJ2-1	TRBD1	many	TRBV7-8	14	CASSYRDRGNEQFF	TGTGCCAGCAGCTACCGGGACAGGGGGAATGAGCAGTTCTTC
TRBJ2-3	TRBD2	NA	TRBV19	14	CASSIKRGEDTQYF	TGTGCCAGTAGTATCAAGCGGGGAGAAGATACGCAGTATTTT
TRBJ1-6	TRBD1	NA	TRBV6-5	14	CASSSTGVNSPLHF	TGTGCCAGCAGTTCAACAGGGGTTAATTCACCCCTCCACTTT
TRBJ2-3	TRBD2	many	TRBV3-1	17	CASSPVGGRAESDTQYF	TGTGCCAGCAGCCCCGTTGGCGGGAGGGCCGAGTCAGATACGCAGTATTTT
TRBJ1-1	NA	few	TRBV2	12	CASSETSTEAFF	TGTGCCAGCAGTGAGACTTCCACTGAAGCTTTCTTT
TRBJ2-2	TRBD2	many	TRBV15	18	CATSRPTGLAPTLGELFF	TGTGCCACCAGCAGACCTACAGGACTAGCGCCGACCTTAGGGGAGCTGTTTTTT
TRBJ2-7	NA	few	TRBV9	16	CASSVGEVDYPYEQYF	TGTGCCAGCAGCGTAGGAGAGGTGGACTACCCCTACGAGCAGTACTTC
TRBJ2-3	TRBD1	many	TRBV5-1	15	CASSTGGMDTDTQYF	TGCGCCAGCAGCACAGGGGGCATGGACACAGATACGCAGTATTTT
TRBJ2-7	NA	many	TRBV12-3/TRBV12-4	15	CASSLSGGGHYEQYF	TGTGCCAGCAGTCTTTCGGGTGGAGGTCACTACGAGCAGTACTTC
TRBJ2-7	TRBD2	few	TRBV7-3	15	CASSLTSGSNYEQYF	TGTGCCAGCAGCTTAACTAGCGGGAGTAACTACGAGCAGTACTTC
TRBJ1-5	TRBD1	many	TRBV12-3/TRBV12-4	15	CASSFGQGAFQPQHF	TGTGCCAGCAGTTTCGGGCAGGGGGCCTTTCAGCCCCAGCATTTT
TRBJ2-2	TRBD2	few	TRBV19	15	CATATLRESTGELFF	TGTGCCACCGCTACATTGCGGGAGTCCACCGGGGAGCTGTTTTTT
TRBJ1-4	NA	NA	TRBV7-6	13	CASSWQGYEKLFF	TGTGCCAGCAGCTGGCAGGGGTATGAAAAACTGTTTTTT
TRBJ2-7	NA	few	TRBV5-6	13	CASSLASGREQYF	TGTGCCAGCAGCTTGGCCTCAGGGCGCGAGCAGTACTTC
TRBJ2-7	NA	NA	TRBV11-1	14	CASSLEGGLVEQYF	TGTGCCAGCAGCTTAGAGGGCGGACTTGTGGAGCAGTACTTC
TRBJ1-5	NA	few	TRBV20-1	13	CSASQLSHQPQHF	TGCAGTGCCTCACAGCTTAGTCATCAGCCCCAGCATTTT
TRBJ2-1	TRBD2	many	TRBV5-1	15	CASRTGTSGYNEQFF	TGCGCCAGCAGAACCGGGACTAGCGGCTACAATGAGCAGTTCTTC
TRBJ1-1	NA	NA	TRBV6-6	11	CASSQITEAFF	TGTGCCAGCAGTCAAATAACTGAAGCTTTCTTT
TRBJ1-1	TRBD1	NA	TRBV7-9	16	CASSRWTGGIHTEAFF	TGTGCCAGCAGCCGGTGGACAGGGGGCATTCACACTGAAGCTTTCTTT
TRBJ2-3	TRBD2	few	TRBV13	19	CASSSHSLAGGYLLDTQYF	TGTGCCAGCAGCTCCCACTCCTTAGCGGGGGGCTACCTCTTGGATACGCAGTATTTT
TRBJ2-5	TRBD1	NA	TRBV2	14	CASRKDRGEETQYF	TGTGCCAGCAGAAAGGACAGGGGGGAGGAGACCCAGTACTTC
TRBJ1-5	TRBD1	NA	TRBV5-1	16	CASSLGAGGSNQPQHF	TGCGCCAGCAGCTTGGGGGCAGGGGGCAGCAATCAGCCCCAGCATTTT